This TCR beta chain was documented in a study of blood T cells in healthy people across ages. Germline V lookup: CDR1 SGDLS, CDR2 YYNGEE. There are 16 residues in the CDR3. V lost 1 base and J lost 2, with 12 bases in between. Primers used in a second PCR of roughly 6 to 12 cycles were a sample-barcoded 5' primer and a J-beta primer mix. Each sample yielded at least 3 million CDR3-containing paired-end reads. MiXCR was run by TCRdb on the 5' RACE reads, yielding one entry per CDR3 protein. The sample gives nearly 800,000 distinct CDR3 sequences, more than 50% of which show up once; roughly 24% is in the top ten. Broader study findings: In long-lived donors, naive CD4+ cell counts and diversity exceeded those of aged donors. It was not known whether donors were CMV positive (a possible confounder of expanded clonotype changes).

This clonotype has more than one count but fewer than ten. Its antigen is unidentified. For every donor, a draw yielded about 10 milliliters of peripheral blood. Sequencing used blood. The rearrangement joins TRBV9 to TRBJ2-2; tentative D call: TRBD1 (5 bases). The TCR comes from a man between 35 and 55 years old in good health. CDR3 bases: TGTGCCAGCAGCGTAAGGACACTCCAAAACACCGGGGAGCTGTTTTTT. It yields the protein CASSVRTLQNTGELFF. The full variable domain, with the rest looked up from reference TRBV9 and TRBJ2-2, is DSGVTQTPKHLITATGQRVTLRCSPRSGDLSVYWYQQSLDQGLQFLIQYYNGEERAKGNILERFSAQQFPDLHSELNLSSLELGDSALYFCASSVRTLQNTGELFFGEGSRLTVL.